This T cell receptor beta chain stems from a study of blood T cell repertoires in COVID-19 (TCRdb year 2020). Background for the entire study: ImmuneRACE Cohort 3 recovered participants were defined by two consecutive negative NP/OP PCR tests, healthcare professional clearance, or symptom resolution. The samples were drawn from two sources: the first 160 participants of the ongoing ImmuneRACE study, and 1,254 subjects contributed by 6 global collaborators. The dataset comprised deeply sampled blood TCRbeta repertoires from subjects exposed to, actively infected with, or recovered from COVID-19. Samples covering the acute and convalescent phases of COVID-19 were provided by collaborators in the United States, Italy and Spain. The prospective study material was composed of cDNA or gDNA derived from T cells, B-cell-depleted T cells, or PBMCs. Where available, HLA class I and class II types were obtained from metadata supplied by the sample provider rather than from assay-based typing. Nearly every sample came with metadata listing a de-identified subject ID, COVID-19 status, age in years and sex. The repertoires were released in a freely available public database meant as a resource for research on the immune response to SARS-CoV-2.

TCRbeta CDR3 regions were amplified from genomic DNA by means of the immunoSEQ Assay, a bias-controlled multiplex PCR. The published analysis was carried out like this. Nucleated cell counts per sample were estimated from amplification of reference gene primers within the assay. To quantify the absolute abundance of each unique TCRbeta CDR3 rearrangement, sequence reads were collapsed and filtered. For each sample, productive Simpson clonality was calculated as the square root of Simpson's diversity index across productive rearrangements. TCRdb obtained this table from immuneACCESS and retained in-frame rearrangements with V and J assigned. These tables miss some clones; where compared with another copy, unresolved V genes account for less than half of the shortfall, and the remainder is unexplained. The D gene and trimming were derived from the DNA, and the V and J assignments and clone size from that table. This sample has hundreds of thousands of clones in its table, and 86% of those were observed once. The ten largest clones capture approximately 3.3% of the sample.

V is pared back by 10 bases and J by 4 bases, with 13 bases lying between the germline termini. From cysteine to phenylalanine, the CDR3 is 12 amino acids long. Only the CDR3 region is kept as DNA, spanning 36 bases read in frame from base 1. What the authors observed across the whole study: The quantity of clinical and demographic metadata differed by source and by participant and was supplied without curation.

Participants in the prospective study were enrolled through a virtual design, were aged roughly 18 to 95 years, and lived in 24 United States geographic areas. In the prospective study, cohorts were assigned on the basis of participant-reported clinical history obtained from a screening survey and a study questionnaire. In the prospective study, whole blood, serum and a nasopharyngeal or oropharyngeal swab were collected from each participant by mobile phlebotomists. Additional blood draws and questionnaires over an approximately 2-month period could optionally be provided by prospective study participants. Before DNA extraction, prospective study blood samples were shipped either frozen or at room temperature. For this clone: Its antigen specificity is not known. No qualities accompany the bases; no much larger clone lies one base away.

Source material: PBMCs or T cells enriched from blood (not recorded which). The chain couples TRBV23-1 to TRBJ1-2, with the identity of the D gene unclear. Being an ORF, TRBV23-1 has a function that is uncertain. The origin of this receptor is a woman aged 45-65 years in a cohort exposed to, infected with or recovered from COVID-19 (not recorded which). CDR3 reads: CAILQRSYGYTF. At the DNA level, the sequence is TGCGCCATCCTACAGCGGTCCTATGGCTACACCTTC.